The TCR beta chain described here comes from a study of CD8+ T cells in alopecia areata. RNA, once extracted, was reverse transcribed into cDNA for use as the sequencing template. Sequenced by immunoSEQ multiplex PCR; TCRdb stores in-frame clones only, minus some. The profile shows under 4,500 clones, 70% to 75% of them singletons. The sample taken for sequencing was skin. The clonotype comes from a human donor in good health.

The CDR3 spells CASSYRGLMNTEAFF. The CDR3 region has the DNA TGTGCCAGCAGTTACAGGGGGCTGATGAACACTGAAGCTTTCTTT. V gene TRBV6-9 combines with J gene TRBJ1-1; 8 bases are a match to TRBD1. Germline values: CDR1 MNHGY, CDR2 SVAAGI. The CDR3 covers 15 residues. V was clipped by 3 bases and J by 0 bases; unmatched bases: 3.